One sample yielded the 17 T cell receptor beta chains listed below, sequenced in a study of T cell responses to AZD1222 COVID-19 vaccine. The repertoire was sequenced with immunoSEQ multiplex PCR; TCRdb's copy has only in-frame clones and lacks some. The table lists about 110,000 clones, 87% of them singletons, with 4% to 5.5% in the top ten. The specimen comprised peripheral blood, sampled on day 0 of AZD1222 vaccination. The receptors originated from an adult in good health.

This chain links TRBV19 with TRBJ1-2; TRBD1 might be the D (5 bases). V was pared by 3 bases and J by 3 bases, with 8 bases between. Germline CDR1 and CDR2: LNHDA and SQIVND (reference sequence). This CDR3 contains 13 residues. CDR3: CASSIIGDYGYTF. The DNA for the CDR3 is TGTGCCAGTAGTATTATAGGGGACTATGGCTACACCTTC.

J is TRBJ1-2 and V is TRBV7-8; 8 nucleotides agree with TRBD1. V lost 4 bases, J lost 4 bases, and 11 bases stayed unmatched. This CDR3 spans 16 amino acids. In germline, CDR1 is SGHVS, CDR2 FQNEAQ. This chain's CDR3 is CASSSRMTGDFYGYTF. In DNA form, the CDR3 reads TGTGCCAGCAGCTCAAGAATGACAGGGGATTTCTATGGCTACACCTTC.

This CDR3 is CASSHTGTGGFQETQYF. The CDR3 bases are TGTGCCAGCAGTCATACCGGGACAGGGGGGTTCCAAGAGACCCAGTACTTC. The rearrangement links TRBV6-6 to TRBJ2-5; 11 bases agree with TRBD1. Looked up from germline, CDR1 is MNHNY and CDR2 is SVGAGI (reference sequence). Unmatched junction bases numbered 9, after V lost 5 bases and J lost 1 base. CDR3 size: 17 residues.

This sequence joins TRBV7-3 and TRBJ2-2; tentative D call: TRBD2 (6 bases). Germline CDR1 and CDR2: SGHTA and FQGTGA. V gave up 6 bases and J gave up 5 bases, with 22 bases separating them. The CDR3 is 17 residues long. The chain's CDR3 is CASRTIGVLEGTGELFF. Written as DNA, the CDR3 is TGTGCCAGCAGGACGATAGGAGTTTTGGAGGGGACCGGGGAGCTGTTTTTT.

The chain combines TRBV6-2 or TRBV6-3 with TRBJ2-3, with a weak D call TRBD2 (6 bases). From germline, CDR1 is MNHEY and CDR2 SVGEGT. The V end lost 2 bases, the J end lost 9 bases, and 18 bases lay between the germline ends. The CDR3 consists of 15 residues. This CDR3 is CASSYQRVSHYTQYF. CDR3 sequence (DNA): TGTGCCAGCAGTTACCAGCGGGTTTCGCATTACACGCAGTATTTT.

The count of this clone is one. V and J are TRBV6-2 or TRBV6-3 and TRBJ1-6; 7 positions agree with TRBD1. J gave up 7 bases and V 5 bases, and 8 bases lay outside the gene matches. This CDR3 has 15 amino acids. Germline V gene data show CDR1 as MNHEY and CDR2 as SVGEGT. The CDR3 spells CASSPGTAKNSPLHF. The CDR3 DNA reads TGTGCCAGCAGTCCCGGGACAGCCAAAAATTCACCCCTCCACTTT.

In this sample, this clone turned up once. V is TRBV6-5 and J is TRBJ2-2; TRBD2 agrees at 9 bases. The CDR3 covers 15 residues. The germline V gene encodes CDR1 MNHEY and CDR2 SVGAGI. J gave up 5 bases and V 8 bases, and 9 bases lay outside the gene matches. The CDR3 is CASVIAGVGTGELFF. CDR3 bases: TGTGCCAGCGTTATAGCGGGAGTTGGAACCGGGGAGCTGTTTTTT.

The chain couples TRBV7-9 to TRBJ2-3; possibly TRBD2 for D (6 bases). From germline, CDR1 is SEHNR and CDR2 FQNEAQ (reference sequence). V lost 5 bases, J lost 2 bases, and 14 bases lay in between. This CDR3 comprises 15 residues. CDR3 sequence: CASSTGTPLTDTQYF. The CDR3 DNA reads TGTGCCAGCAGCACCGGGACTCCCCTCACAGATACGCAGTATTTT. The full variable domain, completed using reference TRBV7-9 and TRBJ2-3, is DTGVSQNPRHKITKRGQNVTFRCDPISEHNRLYWYRQTLGQGPEFLTYFQNEAQLEKSRLLSDRFSAERPKGSFSTLEIQRTEQGDSAMYLCASSTGTPLTDTQYFGPGTRLTVL.

CDR3: CASSLQGRGNQPQHF. CDR3 coding DNA: TGTGCCAGCAGCCTCCAGGGGAGGGGCAATCAGCCCCAGCATTTT. The chain has TRBV6-2 or TRBV6-3 and TRBJ1-5; D may be TRBD1 (6 bases). This CDR3 comprises 15 residues. The ends were cut back, 6 bases at V and 2 bases at J, with 14 bases in the middle. Germline assignment: CDR1 MNHEY and CDR2 SVGEGT.

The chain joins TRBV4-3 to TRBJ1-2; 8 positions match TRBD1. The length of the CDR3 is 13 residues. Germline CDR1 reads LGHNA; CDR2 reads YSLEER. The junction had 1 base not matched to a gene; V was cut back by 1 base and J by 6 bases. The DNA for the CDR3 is TGCGCCAGCAGCCAAGCGGACAGGGATGGCTACACCTTC. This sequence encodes CASSQADRDGYTF.

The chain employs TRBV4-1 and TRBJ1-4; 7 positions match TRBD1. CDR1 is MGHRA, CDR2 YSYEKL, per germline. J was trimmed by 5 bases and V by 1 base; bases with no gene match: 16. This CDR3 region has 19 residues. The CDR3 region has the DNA TGCGCCAGCAGCCAAGCTACAGGGGCCGCGTATCCCCAAAATGAAAAACTGTTTTTT. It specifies CASSQATGAAYPQNEKLFF.

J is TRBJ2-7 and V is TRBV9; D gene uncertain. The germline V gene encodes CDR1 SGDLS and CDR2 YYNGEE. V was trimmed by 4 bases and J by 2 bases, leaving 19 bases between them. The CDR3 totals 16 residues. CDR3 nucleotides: TGTGCCAGCAGCCCCACCCCCGACCCTACTACCTACGAGCAGTACTTC. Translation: CASSPTPDPTTYEQYF.

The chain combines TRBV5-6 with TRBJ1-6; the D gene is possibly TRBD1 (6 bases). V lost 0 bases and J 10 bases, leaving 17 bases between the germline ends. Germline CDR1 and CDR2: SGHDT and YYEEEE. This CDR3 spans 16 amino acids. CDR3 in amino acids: CASSLAVETGLSPLHF. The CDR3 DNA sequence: TGTGCCAGCAGCTTGGCCGTGGAGACAGGACTATCACCCCTCCACTTT.

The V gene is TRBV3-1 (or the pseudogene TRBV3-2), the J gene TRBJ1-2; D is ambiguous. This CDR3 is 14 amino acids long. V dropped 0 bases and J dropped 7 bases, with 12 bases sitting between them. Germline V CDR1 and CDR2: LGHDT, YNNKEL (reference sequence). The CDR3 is CASSQERGATGYTF. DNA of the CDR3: TGTGCCAGCAGCCAAGAACGGGGTGCGACTGGCTACACCTTC.

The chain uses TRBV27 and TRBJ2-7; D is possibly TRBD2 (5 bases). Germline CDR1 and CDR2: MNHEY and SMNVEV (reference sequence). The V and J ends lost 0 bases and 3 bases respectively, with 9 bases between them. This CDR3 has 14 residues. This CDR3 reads CASSLSRESYEQYF. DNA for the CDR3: TGTGCCAGCAGTTTATCTCGGGAAAGCTACGAGCAGTACTTC.

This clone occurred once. DNA for the CDR3: TGCAGTGCTAGTACCCCCCCGGGCGGCGGTTTCACAGATACGCAGTATTTT. Translated: CSASTPPGGGFTDTQYF. The V gene is TRBV20-1, the J gene TRBJ2-3; D gene uncertain. Trimming shortened V by 3 bases and J by 2 bases, and 21 bases separated the two germline ends. CDR3 length: 17 amino acids. Per the germline V gene, CDR1 is DFQATT and CDR2 is SNEGSKA (reference sequence).

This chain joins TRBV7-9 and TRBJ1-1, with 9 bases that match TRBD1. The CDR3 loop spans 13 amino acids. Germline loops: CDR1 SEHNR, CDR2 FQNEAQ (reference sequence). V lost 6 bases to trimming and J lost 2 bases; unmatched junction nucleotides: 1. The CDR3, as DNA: TGTGCCAGCAGACAGGGGGCCAACACTGAAGCTTTCTTT. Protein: CASRQGANTEAFF. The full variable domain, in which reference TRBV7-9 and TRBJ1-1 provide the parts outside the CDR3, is DTGVSQNPRHKITKRGQNVTFRCDPISEHNRLYWYRQTLGQGPEFLTYFQNEAQLEKSRLLSDRFSAERPKGSFSTLEIQRTEQGDSAMYLCASRQGANTEAFFGQGTRLTVV.